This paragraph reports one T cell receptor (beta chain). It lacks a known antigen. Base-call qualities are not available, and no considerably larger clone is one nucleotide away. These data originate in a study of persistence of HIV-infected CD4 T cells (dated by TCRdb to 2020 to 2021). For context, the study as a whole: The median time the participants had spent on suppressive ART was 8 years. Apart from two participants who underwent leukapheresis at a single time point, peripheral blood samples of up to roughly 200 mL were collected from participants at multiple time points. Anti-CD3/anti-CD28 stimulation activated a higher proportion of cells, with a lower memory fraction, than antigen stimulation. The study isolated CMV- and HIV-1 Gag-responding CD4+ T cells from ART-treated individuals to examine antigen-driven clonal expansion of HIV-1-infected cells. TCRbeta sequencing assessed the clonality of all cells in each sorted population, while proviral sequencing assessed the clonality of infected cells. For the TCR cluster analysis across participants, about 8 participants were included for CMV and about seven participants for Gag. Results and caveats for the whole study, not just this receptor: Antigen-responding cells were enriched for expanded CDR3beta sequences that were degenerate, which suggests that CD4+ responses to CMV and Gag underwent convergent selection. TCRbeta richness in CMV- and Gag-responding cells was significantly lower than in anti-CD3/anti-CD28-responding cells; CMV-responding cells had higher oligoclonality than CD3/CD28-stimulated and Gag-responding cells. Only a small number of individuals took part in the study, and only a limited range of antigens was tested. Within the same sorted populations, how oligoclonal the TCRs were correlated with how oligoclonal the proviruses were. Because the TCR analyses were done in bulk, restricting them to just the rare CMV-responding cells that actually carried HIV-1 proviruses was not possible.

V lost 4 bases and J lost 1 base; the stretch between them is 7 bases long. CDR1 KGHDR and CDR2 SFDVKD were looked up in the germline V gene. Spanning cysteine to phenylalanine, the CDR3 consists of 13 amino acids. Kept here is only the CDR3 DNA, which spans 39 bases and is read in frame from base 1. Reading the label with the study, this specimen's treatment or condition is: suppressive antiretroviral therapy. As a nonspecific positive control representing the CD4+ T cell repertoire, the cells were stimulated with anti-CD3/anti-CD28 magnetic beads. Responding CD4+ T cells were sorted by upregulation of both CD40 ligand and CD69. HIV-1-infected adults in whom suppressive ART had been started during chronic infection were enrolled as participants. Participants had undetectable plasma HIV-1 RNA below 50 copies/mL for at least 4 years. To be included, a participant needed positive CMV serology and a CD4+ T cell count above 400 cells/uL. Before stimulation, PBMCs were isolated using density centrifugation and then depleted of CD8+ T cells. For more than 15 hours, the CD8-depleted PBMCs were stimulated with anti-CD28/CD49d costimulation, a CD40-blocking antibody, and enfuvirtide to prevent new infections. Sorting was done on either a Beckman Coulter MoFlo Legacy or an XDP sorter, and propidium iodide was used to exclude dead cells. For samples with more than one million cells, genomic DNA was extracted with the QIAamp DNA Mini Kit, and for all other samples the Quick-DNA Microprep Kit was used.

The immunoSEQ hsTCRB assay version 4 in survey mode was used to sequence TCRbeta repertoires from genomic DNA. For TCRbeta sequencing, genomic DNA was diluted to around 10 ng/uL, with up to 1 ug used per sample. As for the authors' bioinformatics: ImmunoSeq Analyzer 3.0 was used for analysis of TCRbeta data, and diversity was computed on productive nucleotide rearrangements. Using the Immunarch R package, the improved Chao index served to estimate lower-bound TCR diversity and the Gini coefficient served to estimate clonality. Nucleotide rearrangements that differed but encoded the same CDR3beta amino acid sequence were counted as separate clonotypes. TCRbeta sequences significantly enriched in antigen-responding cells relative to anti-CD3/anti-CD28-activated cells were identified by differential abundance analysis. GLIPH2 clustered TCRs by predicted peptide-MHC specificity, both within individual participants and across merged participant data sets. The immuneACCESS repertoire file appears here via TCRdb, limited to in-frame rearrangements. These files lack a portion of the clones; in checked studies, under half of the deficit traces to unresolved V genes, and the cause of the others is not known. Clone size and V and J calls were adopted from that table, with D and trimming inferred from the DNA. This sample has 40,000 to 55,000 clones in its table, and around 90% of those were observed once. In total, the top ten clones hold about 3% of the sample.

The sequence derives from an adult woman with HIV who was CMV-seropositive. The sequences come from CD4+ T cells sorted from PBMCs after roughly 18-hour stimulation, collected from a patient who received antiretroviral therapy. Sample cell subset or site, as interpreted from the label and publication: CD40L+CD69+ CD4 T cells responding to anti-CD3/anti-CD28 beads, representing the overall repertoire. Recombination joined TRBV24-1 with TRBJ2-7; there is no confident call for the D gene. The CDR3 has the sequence CATSDPGSYEQYF. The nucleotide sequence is TGTGCCACCAGTGACCCCGGGTCCTACGAGCAGTACTTC.